This note documents a single T cell receptor beta chain sequence. Germline V gene lookup returns CDR1 SNHLY and CDR2 FYNNEI. Trimming shortened V by 5 bases and J by 0 bases, and 24 bases separated the two germline ends. The CDR3 has 19 amino acids. These data belong to a study of shared clonotypes between healthy human individuals. Study overall: Three plates each covered CD4 naive and memory; CD8 naive two, CD8 memory one.

The method was immunoSEQ multiplex PCR; TCRdb's version includes in-frame clones alone and lacks a portion of them. The sample lists around 2.5 million clones; roughly 93% were seen once. The V and J genes are TRBV2 and TRBJ2-3; tentative D call: TRBD2 (6 bases). The sequence came from a man between 18 and 35 years old in good health. Some clones in this sample may be carry-over from other donors' samples. Sequenced: naive CD4+ T cells from PBMCs. Subset of the sample: CD45RA+ positively selected. The CDR3 region has the DNA TGTGCCAGCAGTCCACTAGCCAAGGGGCGAGTAGGGAGCACAGATACGCAGTATTTT. Translation: CASSPLAKGRVGSTDTQYF.